One and the same sample provided the 25 T cell receptor beta chains below, sequenced in a study of control samples from healthy donors and cancer patients (dated by TCRdb to the early 2020s). Library preparation was by the immunoSEQ multiplex PCR assay. TCRdb mirrors the immuneACCESS table, restricted to in-frame sequences. Some clones are absent from its copies; in checked studies, under half trace to an unresolved V gene, and the reason for the others is unknown. The sample records about 160,000 clones, around 95% of which are singletons. The top ten clonotypes cover approximately 8% of the sample. The sample taken for sequencing was blood. These TCRs come from a middle-aged woman in good health.

The rearrangement uses TRBV7-2 and TRBJ1-1; tentatively, D is TRBD1 (6 bases). Germline loops: CDR1 SGHTA, CDR2 FQGNSA. This CDR3 is 13 amino acids long. Between the trimmed V and J ends, which lost 2 bases and 5 bases, there was a span of 9 bases. This CDR3 reads CASSLTGWTEAFF. DNA of the CDR3: TGTGCCAGCAGCTTAACAGGGTGGACTGAAGCTTTCTTT.

The chain carries TRBV11-2 and TRBJ2-1; tentative D call: TRBD2 (6 bases). V was clipped by 8 bases and J by 0 bases, with 20 bases between them. Germline V gives CDR1 SGHAT, CDR2 FQNNGV. The CDR3 spans 17 residues. The CDR3 DNA reads TGTGCCAGCCGAAAATCCTGGGAGGAGAGCTCCTACAATGAGCAGTTCTTC. Its protein is CASRKSWEESSYNEQFF.

This sequence joins TRBV5-5 and TRBJ1-5, with a possible D match to TRBD1 (5 bases). The CDR3 spans 13 residues. Germline-derived CDR1 and CDR2 are SGHKS and YYEKEE (reference sequence). The ends were cut back, 3 bases at V and 4 bases at J, with 8 bases in the middle. The CDR3 DNA sequence: TGTGCCAGCAGCTCTTACAGGAATCAGCCCCAGCATTTT. Its protein is CASSSYRNQPQHF.

The chain joins TRBV11-2 to TRBJ1-6; D remains ambiguous. CDR3 length: 14 amino acids. Germline assignment: CDR1 SGHAT and CDR2 FQNNGV. V lost 0 bases and J 10 bases, leaving 10 bases between the germline ends. The CDR3 loop reads CASSLETMVSPLHF. The CDR3 region has the DNA TGTGCCAGCAGCTTAGAAACTATGGTGTCACCCCTCCACTTT.

The chain couples TRBV5-5 to TRBJ1-2, with a weak D call TRBD1 (6 bases). V was pared by 6 bases and J by 7 bases, with 13 bases between. CDR1 is SGHKS, CDR2 YYEKEE, per germline (reference sequence). The CDR3 covers 12 residues. This CDR3 reads CASMVIGGGYTF. CDR3 coding DNA: TGTGCCAGCATGGTAATAGGGGGTGGCTACACCTTC.

The chain is built from TRBV19 and TRBJ1-5; 7 bases match TRBD1. In germline, CDR1 is LNHDA, CDR2 SQIVND (reference sequence). The CDR3 is 17 amino acids. Trimming at V came to 0 bases and at J to 6 bases, leaving 11 bases not matched to a gene. CDR3 residues: CASSIDGRQGTVQPQHF. CDR3 nucleotide sequence: TGTGCCAGTAGTATAGACGGACGACAGGGAACAGTTCAGCCCCAGCATTTT.

This chain links TRBV6-5 with TRBJ1-1, with a weak D call TRBD1 (5 bases). Germline CDR1 is MNHEY and CDR2 is SVGAGI. The CDR3 runs to 14 residues. Trimming pared 5 bases from V and 1 base from J, leaving 11 bases between. The CDR3 is CASSPADRNTEAFF. The CDR3 DNA reads as TGTGCCAGCAGTCCAGCCGACAGGAACACTGAAGCTTTCTTT.

This sequence joins TRBV4-1 and TRBJ2-5; tentative D call: TRBD2 (6 bases). The CDR3 extends over 15 amino acids. Germline CDR1 and CDR2: MGHRA and YSYEKL. Trimming shortened V by 0 bases and J by 5 bases, and 13 bases separated the two germline ends. The chain's CDR3 is CASSQDIGGLETQYF. DNA for the CDR3: TGCGCCAGCAGCCAAGATATTGGGGGGTTGGAGACCCAGTACTTC.

The CDR3 DNA follows: TGTGCTAGTGGTTTGAACCCCGGGACAGCGTCCGATCAGCCCCAGCATTTT. Translating gives CASGLNPGTASDQPQHF. V usage is TRBV12-5 and J usage is TRBJ1-5; 7 bases line up with TRBD1. V was clipped by 2 bases and J by 5 bases; unmatched bases: 12. The V gene's germline CDR1 is LGHNT and CDR2 FRNRAP. The CDR3 is 17 residues long.

This chain joins TRBV29-1 and TRBJ1-3; tentative D call: TRBD1 (5 bases). CDR1 and CDR2 (germline): SQVTM, ANQGSEA. The CDR3 covers 12 residues. Trimming removed 7 bases from V and 0 bases from J, with 7 bases in between. The CDR3 here is CSGGSSGNTIYF. CDR3 bases: TGCAGCGGGGGCAGCTCTGGAAACACCATATATTTT.

V and J are TRBV14 and TRBJ1-6; TRBD1 agrees at 7 bases. Germline V lookup: CDR1 SGHDN, CDR2 FVKESK. The CDR3 covers 14 residues. The junction had 2 bases not matched to a gene; V was cut back by 3 bases and J by 6 bases. This CDR3 reads CASSQGQLNSPLHF. CDR3 nucleotide sequence: TGTGCCAGCAGCCAGGGACAGCTTAATTCACCCCTCCACTTT.

The chain has TRBV10-3 and TRBJ1-1; no clear D. CDR1 ENHRY and CDR2 SYGVKD come from the germline V gene. The CDR3 runs 15 residues. Deletions cut 5 bases from V and 1 base from J, with 14 bases between. The CDR3 DNA follows: TGTGCCATCAGTAACATAGGCTCTACGAACACTGAAGCTTTCTTT. Protein sequence: CAISNIGSTNTEAFF.

V gene TRBV5-1 combines with J gene TRBJ2-1; D is ambiguous. V lost 3 bases and J 2 bases, leaving 9 bases between the germline ends. Germline V gene data show CDR1 as SGHRS and CDR2 as YFSETQ. The CDR3 extends over 14 amino acids. The DNA for the CDR3 is TGCGCCAGCAGCTATTCGGGTGCCTACAATGAGCAGTTCTTC. Protein sequence: CASSYSGAYNEQFF.

The J gene is TRBJ1-6, the V gene TRBV6-6, with 9 bases aligning to TRBD1. The germline V gene has CDR1 MNHNY and CDR2 SVGAGI (reference sequence). CDR3 length: 15 amino acids. V lost 5 bases, J lost 4 bases, and 3 bases stayed unmatched. The CDR3 reads CASSPGQGYNSPLHF. For the CDR3, the DNA is TGTGCCAGCAGTCCCGGACAGGGGTATAATTCACCCCTCCACTTT.

This clone was seen once. Here the CDR3 reads CASSQGRGGNTEAFF. The CDR3 coding sequence is TGTGCCAGCAGCCAAGGCCGGGGCGGGAACACTGAAGCTTTCTTT. This rearrangement joins TRBV3-1 (or the pseudogene TRBV3-2) to TRBJ1-1, with D tentatively TRBD1 (5 bases). The germline gives CDR1 LGHDT, CDR2 YNNKEL (reference sequence). This CDR3 is built from 15 residues. V was pared by 1 base and J by 1 base, with 10 bases between.

The rearrangement links TRBV7-8 to TRBJ2-7; TRBD1 matches 7 bases. This CDR3 is 14 amino acids long. V gave up 3 bases and J gave up 2 bases; unmatched junction bases: 4. Per germline, CDR1 SGHVS and CDR2 FQNEAQ. CDR3 nucleotides: TGTGCCAGCAGCTTGGACAGGTTCCCCTACGAGCAGTACTTC. Translated, it gives CASSLDRFPYEQYF.

The V gene is TRBV3-1 (or the pseudogene TRBV3-2), the J gene TRBJ2-5; D unresolved. CDR1 is LGHDT and CDR2 is YNNKEL in the germline V gene (reference sequence). The CDR3 runs to 17 residues. Trimming cost V 4 bases and J 4 bases, with 22 bases left between them. The CDR3 here is CASSPAPPGPGPETQYF. The CDR3 nucleotides read TGTGCCAGCAGCCCCGCCCCACCGGGTCCCGGGCCAGAGACCCAGTACTTC.

The rearrangement joins TRBV11-3 to TRBJ2-2; 8 nucleotides match TRBD1. CDR1 is SGHNT, CDR2 YENEEA, per germline. The CDR3 spans 16 residues. V was clipped by 0 bases and J by 4 bases; unmatched bases: 4. The CDR3 DNA sequence: TGTGCCAGCAGCTTAGACCGGACAGGGAGCACCGGGGAGCTGTTTTTT. This gives the protein CASSLDRTGSTGELFF. The whole variable domain, filled in from reference TRBV11-3 and TRBJ2-2, reads EAGVVQSPRYKIIEKKQPVAFWCNPISGHNTLYWYLQNLGQGPELLIRYENEEAVDDSQLPKDRFSAERLKGVDSTLKIQPAELGDSAVYLCASSLDRTGSTGELFFGEGSRLTVL.

The chain joins TRBV9 to TRBJ1-4; 8 bases are a match to TRBD1. After removal of 4 bases from V and 7 bases from J, the junction contained 9 bases not matched to a gene. Germline V gives CDR1 SGDLS, CDR2 YYNGEE. There are 15 residues in the CDR3. The CDR3 DNA follows: TGTGCCAGCAGCCCGACAGGGGAGCCCATTGAAAAACTGTTTTTT. It codes for CASSPTGEPIEKLFF. The full variable domain, rest sourced from reference TRBV9 and TRBJ1-4, is DSGVTQTPKHLITATGQRVTLRCSPRSGDLSVYWYQQSLDQGLQFLIQYYNGEERAKGNILERFSAQQFPDLHSELNLSSLELGDSALYFCASSPTGEPIEKLFFGSGTQLSVL.

V gene TRBV30 combines with J gene TRBJ2-5, with 7 nucleotides matching TRBD1. In germline, CDR1 is GTSNPN, CDR2 SVGIG (reference sequence). V lost 0 bases, J lost 5 bases, and 0 bases stayed unmatched. This CDR3 region has 12 residues. The CDR3 nucleotides read TGTGCCTGGAGTGTACAGGGGGAGACCCAGTACTTC. Residues: CAWSVQGETQYF.

The chain is built from TRBV30 and TRBJ1-1, with D possibly being TRBD1 (6 bases). V lost 0 bases, J lost 8 bases, and 19 bases lay in between. Germline V lookup: CDR1 GTSNPN, CDR2 SVGIG (reference sequence). The CDR3 runs to 15 residues. In DNA, the CDR3 is TGTGCCTGGAGTGTAAAGATTGGCAGGGGCGTCGAAGCTTTCTTT. Translation: CAWSVKIGRGVEAFF.

The V gene is TRBV9, the J gene TRBJ1-1, with D perhaps matching TRBD1 (6 bases). The CDR3 is made up of 13 amino acids. Trimming shortened V by 4 bases and J by 5 bases, and 12 bases separated the two germline ends. Per the germline V gene, CDR1 is SGDLS and CDR2 is YYNGEE. The CDR3 protein is CASSKQGETEAFF. CDR3 sequence (DNA): TGTGCCAGCAGCAAACAGGGAGAAACTGAAGCTTTCTTT.

The chain recombines TRBV19 with TRBJ1-4; unclear D gene. Germline assignment: CDR1 LNHDA and CDR2 SQIVND (reference sequence). V was clipped by 0 bases and J by 5 bases, with 16 bases between them. The CDR3 loop spans 17 amino acids. Here the CDR3 reads CASSIDMAGQVNEKLFF. The DNA for the CDR3 is TGTGCCAGTAGTATAGATATGGCTGGGCAGGTAAATGAAAAACTGTTTTTT.

CDR3 nucleotides: TGTGCCAGCAGCCCCCTACCCTCTAGCGGGAGGGCCAGGTACGAGCAGTACTTC. It encodes CASSPLPSSGRARYEQYF. V is TRBV7-2 and J is TRBJ2-7; 12 bases are shared with TRBD2. Losses at the gene ends were 5 bases for V and 4 bases for J; bases not matched to a gene: 15. This CDR3 spans 18 amino acids. Germline loops: CDR1 SGHTA, CDR2 FQGNSA.

On this clone: This specimen includes other DNA sequences encoding the same CDR3. This chain joins TRBV4-3 and TRBJ1-1; D gene ambiguous. The CDR3 has 13 amino acids. Germline CDR1 reads LGHNA; CDR2 reads YSLEER. Trimming removed 1 base at V and 5 bases at J, with 8 bases between. CDR3 amino acids: CASSQVSWTEAFF. CDR3 nucleotide sequence: TGCGCCAGCAGCCAAGTGTCTTGGACTGAAGCTTTCTTT.